This TCR beta chain was recorded in a study of neoadjuvant nivolumab and ipilimumab in lung cancer. Study context: Nivolumab 3 mg/kg was given days 1, 15 and 29, plus ipilimumab 1 mg/kg day 1 in combination.

Study observations and caveats: TCR sequencing covered a small number of samples. Pretherapy blood TCR richness correlated positively with resected tumor richness. Compared with tumor-adjacent uninvolved lung, resected tumors showed greater richness and clonality.

This clone was observed once. Its antigen remains unidentified. Sequenced by immunoSEQ multiplex PCR; TCRdb stores in-frame clones only, minus some. The sample records around 30,000 clones, 65% to 85% being singletons. The sample here was tumor tissue, taken after neoadjuvant nivolumab, alone or with ipilimumab, at or shortly before surgery. The TCR was taken from an adult with non-small cell lung cancer.

The CDR3 loop is CASRSQGALMEFF. In DNA, the CDR3 is TGTGCCAGCAGGTCACAGGGGGCGCTTATGGAGTTCTTC. This chain uses TRBV6-6 with TRBJ2-1, with TRBD1 identical over 9 bases. Trimming took 6 bases from V and 14 from J; bases not matched to a gene: 11. From germline, CDR1 is MNHNY and CDR2 SVGAGI (reference sequence). The CDR3 is made up of 13 amino acids.